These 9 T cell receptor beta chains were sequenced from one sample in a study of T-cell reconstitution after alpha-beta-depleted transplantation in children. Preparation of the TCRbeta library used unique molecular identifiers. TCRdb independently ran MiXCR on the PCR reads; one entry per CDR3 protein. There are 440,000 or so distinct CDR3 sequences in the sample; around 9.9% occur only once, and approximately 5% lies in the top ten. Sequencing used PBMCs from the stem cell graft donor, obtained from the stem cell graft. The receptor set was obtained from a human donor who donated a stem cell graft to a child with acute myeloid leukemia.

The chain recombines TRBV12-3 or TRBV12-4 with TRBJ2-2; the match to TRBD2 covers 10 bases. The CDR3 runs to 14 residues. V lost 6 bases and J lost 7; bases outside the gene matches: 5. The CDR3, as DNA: TGTGCCAGCAGAAGACTAGCGGGCGACGGGGAGCTGTTTTTT. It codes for CASRRLAGDGELFF.

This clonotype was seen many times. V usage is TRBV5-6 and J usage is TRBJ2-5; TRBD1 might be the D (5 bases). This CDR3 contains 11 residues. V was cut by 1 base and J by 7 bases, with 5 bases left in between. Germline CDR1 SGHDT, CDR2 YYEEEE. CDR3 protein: CASSLRGTQYF. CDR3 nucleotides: TGTGCCAGCAGCTTGAGGGGGACCCAGTACTTC.

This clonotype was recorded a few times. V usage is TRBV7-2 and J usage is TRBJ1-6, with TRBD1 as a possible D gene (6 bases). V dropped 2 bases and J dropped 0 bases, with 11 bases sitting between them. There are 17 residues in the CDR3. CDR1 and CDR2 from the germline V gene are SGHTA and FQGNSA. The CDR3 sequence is CASSLSPQGSYNSPLHF. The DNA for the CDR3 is TGTGCCAGCAGCTTATCCCCACAGGGCTCCTATAATTCACCCCTCCACTTT.

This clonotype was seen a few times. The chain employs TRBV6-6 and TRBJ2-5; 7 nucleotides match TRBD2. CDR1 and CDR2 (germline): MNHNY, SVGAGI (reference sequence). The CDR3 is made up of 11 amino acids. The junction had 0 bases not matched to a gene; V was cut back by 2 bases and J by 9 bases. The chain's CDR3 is CASSYAGAQYF. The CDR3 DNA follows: TGTGCCAGCAGTTACGCGGGGGCCCAGTACTTC.

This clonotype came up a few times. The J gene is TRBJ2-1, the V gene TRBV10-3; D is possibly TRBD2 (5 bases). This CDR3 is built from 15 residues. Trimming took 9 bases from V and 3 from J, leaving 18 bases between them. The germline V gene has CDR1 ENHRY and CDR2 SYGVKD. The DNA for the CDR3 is TGTGCCATTAGTTCCCCGGGCGGAGGCTACAATGAGCAGTTCTTC. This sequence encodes CAISSPGGGYNEQFF.

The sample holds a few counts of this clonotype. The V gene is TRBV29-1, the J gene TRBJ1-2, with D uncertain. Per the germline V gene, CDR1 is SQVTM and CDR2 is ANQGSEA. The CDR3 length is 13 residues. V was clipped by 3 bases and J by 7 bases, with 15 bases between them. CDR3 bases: TGCAGCGTTGAGGCACCTGGGGTGGGTGGCTACACCTTC. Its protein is CSVEAPGVGGYTF.

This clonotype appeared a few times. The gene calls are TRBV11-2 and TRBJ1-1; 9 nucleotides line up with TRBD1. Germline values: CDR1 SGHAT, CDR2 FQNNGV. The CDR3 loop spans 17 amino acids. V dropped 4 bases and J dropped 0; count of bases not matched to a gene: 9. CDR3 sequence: CASSSHRGPEMNTEAFF. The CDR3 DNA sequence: TGTGCCAGCAGCTCTCACAGGGGGCCCGAAATGAACACTGAAGCTTTCTTT.

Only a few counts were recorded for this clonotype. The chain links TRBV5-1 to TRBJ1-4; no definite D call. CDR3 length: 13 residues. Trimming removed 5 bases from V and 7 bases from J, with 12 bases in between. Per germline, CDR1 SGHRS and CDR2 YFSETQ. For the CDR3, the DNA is TGCGCCAGCAGTTTCACTGATGGTGAAAAACTGTTTTTT. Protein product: CASSFTDGEKLFF.

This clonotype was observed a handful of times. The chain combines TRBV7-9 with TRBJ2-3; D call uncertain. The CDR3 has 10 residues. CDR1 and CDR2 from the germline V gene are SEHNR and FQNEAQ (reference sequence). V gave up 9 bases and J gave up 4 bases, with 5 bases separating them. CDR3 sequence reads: CAREADTQYF. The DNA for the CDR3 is TGTGCCAGGGAAGCAGATACGCAGTATTTT.